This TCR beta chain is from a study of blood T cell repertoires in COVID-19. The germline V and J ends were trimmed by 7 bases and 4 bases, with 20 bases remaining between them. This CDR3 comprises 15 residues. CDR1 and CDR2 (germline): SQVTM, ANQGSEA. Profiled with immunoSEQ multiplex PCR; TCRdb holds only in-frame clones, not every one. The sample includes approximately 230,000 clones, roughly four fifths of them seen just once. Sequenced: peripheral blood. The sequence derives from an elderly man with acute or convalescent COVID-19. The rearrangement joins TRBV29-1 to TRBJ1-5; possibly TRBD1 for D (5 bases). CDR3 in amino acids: CSAKFSGIGNQPQHF. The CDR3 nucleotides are TGCAGCGCGAAATTTTCAGGGATAGGTAATCAGCCCCAGCATTTT.